The rows below give T cell receptor beta chains drawn from one sample of a study of T and B cells in COVID-19 patients. TCRdb re-called the multiplex PCR reads through MiXCR, storing one row per CDR3 protein. This sample has some 16,000 distinct CDR3 sequences, with 25% to 35% found just once. Sequenced: blood. The receptors here all came from a human donor who had recovered from COVID-19. Both conserved end residues are part of each CDR3. The size of a clone is reported for some rows only, either as once, few or many, or as a class for expanded clones.

NA | TRBJ1-1 | TRBV12-3/TRBV12-4 | CASSFGRTEAFF
NA | TRBJ1-1 | TRBV24-1 | CATRKNTEAFF
medium-sized | TRBJ2-3 | TRBV19 | CASLKVAGGTDTQYF
NA | TRBJ1-5 | TRBV28 | CASIGQGNQPQHF
NA | TRBJ1-2 | TRBV6-1 | CASSDTGFYGYTF
many | TRBJ1-1 | TRBV27 | CASSLLTDTEAFF
many | TRBJ2-7 | TRBV5-4 | CASSLEGLEQYF
NA | TRBJ1-6 | TRBV18 | CASSRGLVLSLHF
NA | TRBJ1-4 | TRBV6-5 | CASSSGTRGEKLFF
medium-sized | TRBJ2-6 | TRBV27 | CASSLDGGSGANVLTF
many | TRBJ2-3 | TRBV5-4 | CASSPGTASTDTQYF
NA | TRBJ1-2 | TRBV5-6 | CASSFGTDYGYTF
few | TRBJ2-1 | TRBV18 | CASSPRLGNEQFF
medium-sized | TRBJ2-3 | TRBV19 | CASKGTGADTQYF
NA | TRBJ2-1 | TRBV5-4 | CASSSTDLYGYNEQFF
NA | TRBJ1-2 | TRBV6-6 | CASSPTGMTF
medium-sized | TRBJ1-5 | TRBV19 | CASSLAFSNQPQHF
few | TRBJ2-7 | TRBV5-1 | CASSLDAGWRGEQYF
few | TRBJ1-4 | TRBV27 | CASSFYSTNEKLFF
few | TRBJ1-5 | TRBV7-2 | CASRSGQGGNQPQHF
medium-sized | TRBJ2-2 | TRBV13 | CASTVDRNTGELFF
NA | TRBJ1-1 | TRBV5-1 | CASSLGGQGAEAFF
many | TRBJ2-7 | TRBV5-5 | CASSFFPGTSGNEQYF
NA | TRBJ2-1 | TRBV5-1 | CASSLGGAGGPQFF
many | TRBJ1-6 | TRBV6-5 | CASSSTPRTGYSPLHF
NA | TRBJ2-5 | TRBV27 | CASSRISGTPTGTQYF